This T cell receptor beta chain derives from a study of blood T cells in healthy people across ages. In its sample, this clonotype was seen a few times. Sample-barcoded 5' priming and a J-beta primer mix drove a second PCR of 7 to 11 cycles. TCRdb re-called the 5' RACE reads through MiXCR, storing one row per CDR3 protein. The profile covers 540,000 or so distinct CDR3 sequences, with 25% to 30% appearing a single time and around a sixth taken by the ten largest. Trimming removed 6 bases at V and 7 bases at J, with 15 bases between. Germline assignment: CDR1 SNHLY and CDR2 FYNNEI. This CDR3 region has 14 residues.

The sample comprised blood. The receptor's source is a woman aged 70-85 years in good health. The chain couples TRBV2 to TRBJ1-4; D not resolved. CDR3 residues: CASSMSRASEKLFF. The CDR3, as DNA: TGTGCCAGCAGCATGTCAAGGGCGAGTGAAAAACTGTTTTTT.